The 14 T cell receptor beta chains below come from one sample, sequenced in a study of CD4 T cells in relation to SARS-CoV-2 and coronaviruses. Some clones are missing from TCRdb's copy, which holds only in-frame ones; the method was immunoSEQ multiplex PCR. The table has about 60,000 clones, about 94% seen once; the top ten hold around 0.13%. The unexposed donors gave CD4+ T cells in about 2011-2018, prior to COVID-19. The sequenced material came from naive CD4+ T cells from PBMCs. The subset is: naive CD4+ T cells isolated by negative enrichment. The receptors were sampled from a human donor in good health.

The rearrangement joins TRBV19 to TRBJ2-7, with D possibly TRBD2 on 6 matching bases. The CDR3 is made up of 17 amino acids. Trimming shortened V by 6 bases and J by 3 bases, and 24 bases separated the two germline ends. Germline CDR1 LNHDA, CDR2 SQIVND (reference sequence). The CDR3 DNA follows: TGTGCCAGTAGCCTAGCTTGGGGACTTTCGGGGATCTACGAGCAGTACTTC. It is translated as CASSLAWGLSGIYEQYF. The full variable domain, rest sourced from reference TRBV19 and TRBJ2-7, is DGGITQSPKYLFRKEGQNVTLSCEQNLNHDAMYWYRQDPGQGLRLIYYSQIVNDFQKGDIAEGYSVSREKKESFPLTVTSAQKNPTAFYLCASSLAWGLSGIYEQYFGPGTRLTVT.

This sequence joins TRBV20-1 and TRBJ2-3; 8 positions match TRBD2. The germline gives CDR1 DFQATT, CDR2 SNEGSKA (reference sequence). The J segment lost 3 bases and the V segment lost 3 bases, leaving 14 bases of the junction unmatched. This CDR3 comprises 17 residues. CDR3 loop: CSASAVAGTPSTDTQYF. CDR3 nucleotide sequence: TGCAGTGCTAGTGCGGTAGCGGGAACACCATCGACAGATACGCAGTATTTT.

The genes are TRBV5-1 and TRBJ2-7, with 7 bases lining up with TRBD2. The germline V gene has CDR1 SGHRS and CDR2 YFSETQ. V was clipped by 0 bases and J by 0 bases; unmatched bases: 3. There are 15 residues in the CDR3. The CDR3 loop is CASSLGGGTSYEQYF. For the CDR3, the DNA is TGCGCCAGCAGCTTGGGCGGGGGAACCTCCTACGAGCAGTACTTC.

This clone was observed a single time. V and J are TRBV27 and TRBJ1-6; D not certain. Per the germline V gene, CDR1 is MNHEY and CDR2 is SMNVEV (reference sequence). This CDR3 has 14 amino acids. V was cut by 6 bases and J by 4 bases, with 10 bases left in between. The CDR3 loop reads CASSSPVYNSPLHF. CDR3 in DNA: TGTGCCAGCAGCTCCCCGGTTTATAATTCACCCCTCCACTTT.

This sequence joins TRBV5-6 and TRBJ1-1; no clear D. CDR1 is SGHDT, CDR2 YYEEEE, per germline. Deletions cut 5 bases from V and 0 bases from J, with 11 bases between. This CDR3 contains 14 residues. This CDR3 is CASRVTYLNTEAFF. CDR3 sequence (DNA): TGTGCCAGCAGGGTCACCTACCTGAACACTGAAGCTTTCTTT.

This rearrangement joins TRBV18 to TRBJ2-5, with D possibly matching TRBD2 (7 bases). Germline V gene sequence: CDR1 KGHSH, CDR2 LQKENI. The CDR3 contains 15 residues. Trimming removed 3 bases at V and 1 base at J, with 12 bases between. The CDR3 reads CASSPQGRVQETQYF. CDR3 DNA sequence: TGTGCCAGCTCACCCCAGGGGAGGGTCCAAGAGACCCAGTACTTC.

The gene calls are TRBV5-6 and TRBJ1-1; 8 bases align to TRBD1. Trimming removed 3 bases from V and 7 bases from J; junction bases left unmatched: 5. In germline, CDR1 is SGHDT, CDR2 YYEEEE. This CDR3 contains 13 residues. DNA of the CDR3: TGTGCCAGCAGCTATACAGGGGGGGTTGAAGCTTTCTTT. This gives the protein CASSYTGGVEAFF.

This sequence joins TRBV28 and TRBJ1-2; D not resolved. This CDR3 comprises 15 residues. V gave up 5 bases and J gave up 8 bases, with 21 bases separating them. Germline assignment: CDR1 MDHEN and CDR2 SYDVKM. CDR3 nucleotide sequence: TGTGCCAGCAGTACGGGTGGCTCTAATGCTTCGGGCTACACCTTC. This translates into CASSTGGSNASGYTF.

The DNA of the CDR3 is TGTGCCACCAGTGATGACAATCAGCCCCAGCATTTT. Amino acid sequence: CATSDDNQPQHF. The V and J genes are TRBV24-1 and TRBJ1-5; D call uncertain. This CDR3 is built from 12 residues. In germline, CDR1 is KGHDR, CDR2 SFDVKD. V shed 3 bases and J shed 3 bases, with 2 bases lying between them.

As regards this clone: The same CDR3 arises from other DNA sequences in this sample as well. This chain uses TRBV6-5 with TRBJ2-1, with TRBD2 as a possible D gene (6 bases). The V end was cut by 2 bases, the J end by 8 bases, with 16 bases between. CDR1 and CDR2 (germline): MNHEY, SVGAGI. The CDR3 totals 15 residues. CDR3: CASSYNLREIYEQFF. CDR3 nucleotides: TGTGCCAGCAGTTACAACCTTCGGGAGATCTATGAGCAGTTCTTC.

This rearrangement joins TRBV5-5 to TRBJ2-3; D uncertain. Per the germline V gene, CDR1 is SGHKS and CDR2 is YYEKEE (reference sequence). The CDR3 is 16 residues long. V was trimmed by 0 bases and J by 0 bases, leaving 11 bases between them. The CDR3 protein is CASSLGWVTSTDTQYF. CDR3 sequence (DNA): TGTGCCAGCAGCTTGGGTTGGGTTACTAGCACAGATACGCAGTATTTT.

The sample holds one count of this clone. The chain joins TRBV6-5 to TRBJ2-3; either TRBD1 or TRBD2 may supply D (5 bases each). The germline CDR1 and CDR2 sequences are MNHEY and SVGAGI. Trimming stripped 6 bases from V and 4 bases from J, with 14 bases between. The CDR3 has 14 amino acids. This CDR3 reads CASRAGLGADTQYF. The CDR3 DNA follows: TGTGCCAGCAGAGCAGGGTTGGGGGCAGATACGCAGTATTTT.

The chain carries TRBV11-2 and TRBJ1-6; TRBD1 agrees at 7 bases. Germline V gene sequence: CDR1 SGHAT, CDR2 FQNNGV. J was trimmed by 15 bases and V by 2 bases; bases with no gene match: 7. The CDR3 contains 13 residues. The CDR3 spells CASSLRQGSLLHF. CDR3 coding DNA: TGTGCCAGCAGCTTAAGACAGGGTAGCCTCCTCCACTTT.

V gene TRBV18 combines with J gene TRBJ2-3; D is ambiguous. With 0 bases removed from V and 1 base from J, the gap between germline ends came to 11 bases. The CDR3 runs 16 residues. Germline V gene lookup returns CDR1 KGHSH and CDR2 LQKENI. CDR3 in amino acids: CASSPPWVVRTDTQYF. CDR3 DNA sequence: TGTGCCAGCTCACCACCCTGGGTAGTCCGCACAGATACGCAGTATTTT.